The entry below gives a single TCR beta chain sequence along with its context. For the second PCR, which ran for about 6 to 11 cycles, a sample-barcoded 5' primer and a J-beta primer mix were used. TCRdb called the 5' RACE reads again in MiXCR, with one record for every CDR3 protein. The repertoire holds over 1,200,000 distinct CDR3 sequences, with roughly 64% as singletons. This sample stems from a study of blood T cells in healthy people across ages. Study summary: Template switching captured about one barcoded beta molecule per two T cells.

This CDR3 is 14 amino acids long. CDR1 and CDR2 from the germline V gene are MNHEY and SMNVEV (reference sequence). Trimming removed 5 bases at V and 1 base at J, with 12 bases between. Isolated PBMCs totaled at least 6 million in each sample. Extractions gave at least 5 micrograms of total RNA per sample. This TCR came from a man between 18 and 29 years old in good health. Sequenced sample: blood. The chain combines TRBV27 with TRBJ2-7; no definite D call. Written as DNA, the CDR3 is TGTGCCAGCAGTGCTCAACCACGTTCCTACGAGCAGTACTTC. It codes for CASSAQPRSYEQYF.